The clone carrying this T cell receptor (beta chain) has ten or more counts. V lost 7 bases and J 3 bases, leaving 15 bases between the germline ends. There are 14 residues in the CDR3. Germline CDR1 is LNHDA and CDR2 is SQIVND (reference sequence). The sample comes from a study of T cells in Graves' hyperthyroidism and ophthalmopathy. Background on the study: Peripheral blood was obtained at initial diagnosis, preceding any treatment.

Using RNA transcripts as the source, TCR beta CDR3 regions were amplified. The HTBI primer set served for first-round RT-PCR of the TCR CDR3. TCRdb recomputed calls from the multiplex PCR reads with MiXCR, one row per CDR3 protein. The sample yields approximately 330,000 distinct CDR3 sequences, under 25% seen once. The J gene is TRBJ2-5, the V gene TRBV19; a possible D gene is TRBD1 (5 bases). Sequencing input: blood. This sequence was found in a woman aged 45 to 65 with Graves' hyperthyroidism. This chain's CDR3 is CASNPGAAKETQYF. In DNA, the CDR3 is TGTGCCAGTAACCCTGGGGCAGCCAAAGAGACCCAGTACTTC.